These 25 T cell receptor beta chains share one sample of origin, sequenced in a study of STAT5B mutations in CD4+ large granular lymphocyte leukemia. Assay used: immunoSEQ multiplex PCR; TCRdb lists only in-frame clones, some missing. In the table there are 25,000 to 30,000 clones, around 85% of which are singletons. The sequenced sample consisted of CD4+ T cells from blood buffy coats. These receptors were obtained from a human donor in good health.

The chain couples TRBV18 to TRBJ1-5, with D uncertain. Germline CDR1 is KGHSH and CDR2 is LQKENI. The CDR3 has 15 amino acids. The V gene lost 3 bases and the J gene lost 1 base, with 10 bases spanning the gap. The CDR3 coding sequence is TGTGCCAGCTCACCGGCTCCCGGGAGCAATCAGCCCCAGCATTTT. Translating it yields CASSPAPGSNQPQHF.

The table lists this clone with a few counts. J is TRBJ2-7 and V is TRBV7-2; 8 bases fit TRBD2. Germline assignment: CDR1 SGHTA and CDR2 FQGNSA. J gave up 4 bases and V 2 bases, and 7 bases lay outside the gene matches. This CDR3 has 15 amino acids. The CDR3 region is CASSLSAGEVYEQYV. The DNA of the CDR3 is TGTGCCAGCAGCTTATCAGCGGGGGAAGTTTACGAGCAGTACGTC.

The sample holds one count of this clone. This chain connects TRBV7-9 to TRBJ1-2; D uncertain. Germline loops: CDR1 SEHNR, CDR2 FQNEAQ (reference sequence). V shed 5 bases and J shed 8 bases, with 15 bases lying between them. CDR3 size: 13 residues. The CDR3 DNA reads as TGTGCCAGCAGCCTGAATGACAAGATAGGCTACACCTTC. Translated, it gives CASSLNDKIGYTF.

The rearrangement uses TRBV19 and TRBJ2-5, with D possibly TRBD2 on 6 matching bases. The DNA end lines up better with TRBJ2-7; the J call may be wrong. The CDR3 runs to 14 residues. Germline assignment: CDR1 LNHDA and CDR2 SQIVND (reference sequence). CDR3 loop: CASSNSGVRYEQYF. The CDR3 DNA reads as TGTGCCAGTAGTAACTCGGGGGTCCGCTACGAGCAGTACTTC.

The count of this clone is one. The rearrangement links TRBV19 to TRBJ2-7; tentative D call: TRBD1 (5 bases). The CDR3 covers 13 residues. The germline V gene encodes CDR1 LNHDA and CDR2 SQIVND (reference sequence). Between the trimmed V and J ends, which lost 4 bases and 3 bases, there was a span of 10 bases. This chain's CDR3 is CASSTGPYYEQYV. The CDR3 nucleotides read TGTGCCAGTAGTACAGGGCCCTACTACGAGCAGTACGTC.

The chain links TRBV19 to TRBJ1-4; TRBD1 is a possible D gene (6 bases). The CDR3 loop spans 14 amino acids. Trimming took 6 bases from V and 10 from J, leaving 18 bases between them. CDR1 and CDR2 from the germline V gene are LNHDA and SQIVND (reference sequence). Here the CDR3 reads CASRPGTPDTKLFF. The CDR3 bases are TGTGCCAGTAGACCTGGGACACCCGATACAAAACTGTTTTTT.

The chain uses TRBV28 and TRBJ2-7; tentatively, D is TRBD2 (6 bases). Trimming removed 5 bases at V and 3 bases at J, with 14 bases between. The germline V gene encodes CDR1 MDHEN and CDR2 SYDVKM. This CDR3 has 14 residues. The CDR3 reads CASSPHSGFYEQYV. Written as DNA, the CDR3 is TGTGCCAGCAGTCCCCATAGCGGATTCTACGAGCAGTACGTC.

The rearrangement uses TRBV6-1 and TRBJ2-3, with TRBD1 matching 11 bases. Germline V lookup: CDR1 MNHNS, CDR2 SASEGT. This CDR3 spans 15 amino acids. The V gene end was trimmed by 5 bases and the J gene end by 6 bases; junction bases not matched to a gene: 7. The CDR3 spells CASSSGTGGQDTQYF. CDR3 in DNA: TGTGCCAGCAGTTCCGGGACAGGGGGTCAGGATACGCAGTATTTT.

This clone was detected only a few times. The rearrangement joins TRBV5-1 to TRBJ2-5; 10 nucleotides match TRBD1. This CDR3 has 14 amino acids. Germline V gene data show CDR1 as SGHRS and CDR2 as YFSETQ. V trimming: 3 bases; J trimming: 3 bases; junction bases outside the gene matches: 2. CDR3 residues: CASSSGQGKETQYF. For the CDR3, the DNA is TGCGCCAGCAGCTCGGGACAGGGGAAAGAGACCCAGTACTTC. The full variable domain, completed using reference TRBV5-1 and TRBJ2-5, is KAGVTQTPRYLIKTRGQQVTLSCSPISGHRSVSWYQQTPGQGLQFLFEYFSETQRNKGNFPGRFSGRQFSNSRSEMNVSTLELGDSALYLCASSSGQGKETQYFGPGTRLLVL.

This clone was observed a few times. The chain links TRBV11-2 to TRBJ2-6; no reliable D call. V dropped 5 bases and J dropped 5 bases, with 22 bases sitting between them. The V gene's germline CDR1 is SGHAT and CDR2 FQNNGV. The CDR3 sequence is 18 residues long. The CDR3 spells CASSVTSKQQSRANVLTF. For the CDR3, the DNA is TGTGCCAGCAGCGTAACATCCAAGCAACAAAGTCGGGCCAACGTCCTGACTTTC.

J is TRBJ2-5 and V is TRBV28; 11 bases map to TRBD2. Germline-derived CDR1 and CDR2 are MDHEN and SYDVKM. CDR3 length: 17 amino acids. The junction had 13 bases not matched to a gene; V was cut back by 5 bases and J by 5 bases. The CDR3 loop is CASSPPPTSGGGETQYF. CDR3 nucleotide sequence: TGTGCCAGCAGTCCCCCCCCCACTAGCGGGGGAGGGGAGACCCAGTACTTC.

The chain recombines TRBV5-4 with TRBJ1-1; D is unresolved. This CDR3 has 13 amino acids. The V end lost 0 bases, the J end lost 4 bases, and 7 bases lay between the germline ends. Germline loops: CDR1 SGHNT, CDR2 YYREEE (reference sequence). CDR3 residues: CASSLGMGTEAFF. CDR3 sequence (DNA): TGTGCCAGCAGCTTGGGGATGGGCACTGAAGCTTTCTTT.

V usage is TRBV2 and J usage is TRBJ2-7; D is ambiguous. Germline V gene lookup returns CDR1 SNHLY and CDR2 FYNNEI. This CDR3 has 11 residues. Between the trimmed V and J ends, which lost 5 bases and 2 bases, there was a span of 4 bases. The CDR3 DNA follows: TGTGCCAGCAGTACCCCCTACGAGCAGTACTTC. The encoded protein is CASSTPYEQYF.

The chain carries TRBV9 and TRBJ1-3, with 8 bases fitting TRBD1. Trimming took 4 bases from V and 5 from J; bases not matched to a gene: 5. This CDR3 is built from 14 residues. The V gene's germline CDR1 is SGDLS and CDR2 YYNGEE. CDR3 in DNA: TGTGCCAGCAGCTTAGACAGGGGTCGAAACACCATATATTTT. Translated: CASSLDRGRNTIYF. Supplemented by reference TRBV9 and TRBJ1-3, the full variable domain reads DSGVTQTPKHLITATGQRVTLRCSPRSGDLSVYWYQQSLDQGLQFLIQYYNGEERAKGNILERFSAQQFPDLHSELNLSSLELGDSALYFCASSLDRGRNTIYFGEGSWLTVV.

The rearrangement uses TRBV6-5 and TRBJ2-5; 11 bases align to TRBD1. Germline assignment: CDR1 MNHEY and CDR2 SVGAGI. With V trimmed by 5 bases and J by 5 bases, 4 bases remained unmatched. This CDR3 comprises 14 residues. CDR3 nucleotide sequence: TGTGCCAGCAGTCGGACAGGGGGCAGGGAGACCCAGTACTTC. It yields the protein CASSRTGGRETQYF.

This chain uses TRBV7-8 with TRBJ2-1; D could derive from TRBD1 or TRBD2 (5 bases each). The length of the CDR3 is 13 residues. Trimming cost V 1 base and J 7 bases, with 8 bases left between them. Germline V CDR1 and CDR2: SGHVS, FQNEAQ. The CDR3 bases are TGTGCCAGCAGCTTAGGGGACCTTAATGAGCAGTTCTTC. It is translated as CASSLGDLNEQFF.

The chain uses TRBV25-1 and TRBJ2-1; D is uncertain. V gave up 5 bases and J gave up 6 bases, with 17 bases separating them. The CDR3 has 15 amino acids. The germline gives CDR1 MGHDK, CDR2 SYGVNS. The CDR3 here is CASSPDALYGNEQFF. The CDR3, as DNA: TGTGCCAGCAGTCCCGATGCCCTTTACGGCAATGAGCAGTTCTTC.

The CDR3 protein is CASSRDQSTDTQYF. The DNA for the CDR3 is TGTGCCAGCAGTAGGGATCAGAGCACAGATACGCAGTATTTT. The chain is built from TRBV6-4 and TRBJ2-3; no firm D call. This CDR3 is 14 amino acids long. V lost 5 bases and J lost 0, with 9 bases in between. The V gene's germline CDR1 is MRHNA and CDR2 SNTAGT.

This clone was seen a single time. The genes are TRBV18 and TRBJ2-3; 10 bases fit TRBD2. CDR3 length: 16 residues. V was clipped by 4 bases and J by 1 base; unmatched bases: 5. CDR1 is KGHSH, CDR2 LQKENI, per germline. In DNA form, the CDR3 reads TGTGCCAGCTCACGTTTAGCGGGAGGAGGCACAGATACGCAGTATTTT. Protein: CASSRLAGGGTDTQYF.

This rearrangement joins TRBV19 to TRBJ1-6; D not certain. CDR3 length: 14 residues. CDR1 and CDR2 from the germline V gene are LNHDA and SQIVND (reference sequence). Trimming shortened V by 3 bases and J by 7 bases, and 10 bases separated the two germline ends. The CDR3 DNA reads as TGTGCCAGTAGTATCGGGGTGATGAATTCACCCCTCCACTTT. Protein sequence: CASSIGVMNSPLHF. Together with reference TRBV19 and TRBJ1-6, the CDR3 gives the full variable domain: DGGITQSPKYLFRKEGQNVTLSCEQNLNHDAMYWYRQDPGQGLRLIYYSQIVNDFQKGDIAEGYSVSREKKESFPLTVTSAQKNPTAFYLCASSIGVMNSPLHFGNGTRLTVT.

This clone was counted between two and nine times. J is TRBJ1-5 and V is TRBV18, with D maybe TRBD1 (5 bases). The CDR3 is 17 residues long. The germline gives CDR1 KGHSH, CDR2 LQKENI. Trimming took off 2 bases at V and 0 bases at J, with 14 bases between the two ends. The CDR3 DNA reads TGTGCCAGCTCACCATATGGGGGGGGATTTAGCAATCAGCCCCAGCATTTT. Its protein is CASSPYGGGFSNQPQHF.

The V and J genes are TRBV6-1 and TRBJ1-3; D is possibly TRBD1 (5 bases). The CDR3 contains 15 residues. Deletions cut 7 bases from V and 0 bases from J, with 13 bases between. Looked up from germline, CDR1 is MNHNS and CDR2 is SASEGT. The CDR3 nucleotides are TGTGCCAGCACAGACCGGGGGAGCTCTGGAAACACCATATATTTT. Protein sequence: CASTDRGSSGNTIYF.

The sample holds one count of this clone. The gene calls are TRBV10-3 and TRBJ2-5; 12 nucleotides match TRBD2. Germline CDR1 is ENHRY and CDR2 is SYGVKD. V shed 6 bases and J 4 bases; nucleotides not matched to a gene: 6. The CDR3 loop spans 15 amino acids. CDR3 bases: TGTGCCATCAGCACCCCTAGCGGGGGGGGAGAGACCCAGTACTTC. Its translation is CAISTPSGGGETQYF.

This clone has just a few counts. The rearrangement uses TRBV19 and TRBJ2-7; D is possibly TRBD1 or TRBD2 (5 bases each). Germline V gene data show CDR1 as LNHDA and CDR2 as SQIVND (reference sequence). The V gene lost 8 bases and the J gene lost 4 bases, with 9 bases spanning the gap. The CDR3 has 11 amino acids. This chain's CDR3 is CASDGGYEQYF. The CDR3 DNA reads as TGTGCCAGTGATGGGGGTTACGAGCAGTACTTC.

CDR3 protein: CAISGPALYGYTF. CDR3 bases: TGTGCCATCAGTGGGCCGGCCCTCTATGGCTACACCTTC. The chain links TRBV10-3 to TRBJ1-2; D gene unclear. The CDR3 is made up of 13 amino acids. CDR1 and CDR2 from the germline V gene are ENHRY and SYGVKD. The V gene lost 4 bases and the J gene lost 4 bases, with 10 bases spanning the gap.